What follows are 11 T cell receptor beta chains derived from one specimen sequenced in a study of cytomegalovirus exposure and HLA in healthy donors (dated by TCRdb to 2017 to 2019). The method behind the library was the immunoSEQ multiplex PCR assay. A mixture of 60 forward primers for TCR Vbeta segments and 13 reverse primers for TCR Jbeta segments was used in the multiplex PCR. TCRdb limited this immuneACCESS table to in-frame rearrangements with V and J called. A share of clones is missing; checked studies link under half to unresolved V genes, and the rest is unexplained. This sample is represented by 190,000 or so clones; roughly four fifths of them were singletons. The ten most abundant clones make up about 1.6% of the sample. Sequenced material: PBMCs. These TCRs come from a man aged 45-65 years in good health and CMV-seronegative.

The chain joins TRBV4-1 to TRBJ2-2, with TRBD1 matching over 8 bases. Losses at the gene ends were 1 base for V and 5 bases for J; bases not matched to a gene: 3. The CDR3 length is 15 residues. From germline, CDR1 is MGHRA and CDR2 YSYEKL. The CDR3 sequence: CASSQGRGRTGELFF. The CDR3 bases are TGCGCCAGCAGCCAAGGCAGGGGGCGAACCGGGGAGCTGTTTTTT.

The J gene is TRBJ1-6, the V gene TRBV7-2; a possible D gene is TRBD1 (6 bases). This CDR3 has 17 amino acids. Germline-derived CDR1 and CDR2 are SGHTA and FQGNSA. Trimming left V 0 bases short and J 1 base short, with 10 bases between. The CDR3 spells CASSLAPRGSYNSPLHF. In DNA, the CDR3 is TGTGCCAGCAGCTTAGCGCCCAGGGGATCCTATAATTCACCCCTCCACTTT.

This chain joins TRBV19 and TRBJ1-4; D is undetermined. Germline V CDR1 and CDR2: LNHDA, SQIVND (reference sequence). V dropped 5 bases and J dropped 9 bases, with 22 bases sitting between them. The CDR3 is 16 residues long. DNA of the CDR3: TGTGCCAGTAGTCAACAAGAGCAGCTGGGAGGGAAAAAACTGTTTTTT. Amino acids: CASSQQEQLGGKKLFF.

As to this clone: The CDR3 carries no conserved terminal phenylalanine or tryptophan, so it likely arises from a read error. CDR3 in amino acids: CASSNRQGGRQPQHS. The CDR3 nucleotides read TGTGCCAGCAGCAATCGACAGGGCGGTCGTCAGCCCCAGCATTCT. J is TRBJ1-5 and V is TRBV7-2, with 7 bases lining up with TRBD1. This CDR3 is built from 15 residues. V shed 5 bases, J shed 6 bases, and the junction held 10 bases outside the gene matches. Germline CDR1 is SGHTA and CDR2 is FQGNSA.

The chain is built from TRBV6-5 and TRBJ2-1; D remains ambiguous. In germline, CDR1 is MNHEY, CDR2 SVGAGI. V was cut by 0 bases and J by 0 bases, with 6 bases left in between. This CDR3 has 15 residues. As DNA, the CDR3 is TGTGCCAGCAGTTACTCGCGGTTCTCCTACAATGAGCAGTTCTTC. Protein sequence: CASSYSRFSYNEQFF.

The chain has TRBV7-9 and TRBJ2-3; perhaps TRBD2 as D (5 bases). Germline CDR1 and CDR2: SEHNR and FQNEAQ (reference sequence). CDR3 length: 15 residues. Trimming shortened V by 1 base and J by 4 bases, and 12 bases separated the two germline ends. The CDR3 sequence: CASSLVLAGADTQYF. For the CDR3, the DNA is TGTGCCAGCAGCTTAGTATTAGCCGGGGCAGATACGCAGTATTTT.

This chain links TRBV6-5 with TRBJ2-2, with 8 nucleotides matching TRBD1. The germline CDR1 and CDR2 sequences are MNHEY and SVGAGI. The ends lost 4 bases at V and 5 bases at J; junction bases unmatched: 9. CDR3 size: 16 residues. CDR3 in DNA: TGTGCCAGCAGTTGCACAGGGGGAAGGGAAACCGGGGAGCTGTTTTTT. The encoded protein is CASSCTGGRETGELFF.

The chain employs TRBV29-1 and TRBJ2-1; 9 nucleotides agree with TRBD2. V gave up 4 bases and J gave up 4 bases; unmatched junction bases: 5. This CDR3 spans 14 amino acids. Germline V lookup: CDR1 SQVTM, CDR2 ANQGSEA. Written as DNA, the CDR3 is TGCAGCGTTGCTCCGGCGGGAGGGTACAATGAGCAGTTCTTC. Its translation is CSVAPAGGYNEQFF.

There are a few counts of this clone. The chain uses TRBV5-1 and TRBJ2-2; 11 nucleotides align to TRBD1. CDR1 SGHRS and CDR2 YFSETQ come from the germline V gene. This CDR3 is 14 amino acids long. V dropped 4 bases and J dropped 7; count of bases not matched to a gene: 3. CDR3 region: CASSGTGGIGELFF. CDR3 sequence (DNA): TGCGCCAGCAGCGGGACAGGGGGAATCGGGGAGCTGTTTTTT. The full variable domain, in which reference TRBV5-1 and TRBJ2-2 provide the parts outside the CDR3, is KAGVTQTPRYLIKTRGQQVTLSCSPISGHRSVSWYQQTPGQGLQFLFEYFSETQRNKGNFPGRFSGRQFSNSRSEMNVSTLELGDSALYLCASSGTGGIGELFFGEGSRLTVL.

This rearrangement joins TRBV19 to TRBJ1-4; a weak D match, TRBD1 (6 bases). This CDR3 comprises 13 residues. The V gene lost 7 bases and the J gene lost 3 bases, with 9 bases spanning the gap. Germline CDR1 is LNHDA and CDR2 is SQIVND (reference sequence). CDR3 in amino acids: CASNDRSNEKLFF. CDR3 sequence (DNA): TGTGCCAGTAACGACAGGTCTAATGAAAAACTGTTTTTT.

CDR3 in DNA: TGCGCCAGCAGTATGACAGGGATTTGGAACGAGCAGTACTTC. This sequence encodes CASSMTGIWNEQYF. The chain has TRBV5-1 and TRBJ2-7; 7 nucleotides agree with TRBD1. Germline CDR1 SGHRS, CDR2 YFSETQ. Trimming at V came to 5 bases and at J to 5 bases, leaving 10 bases not matched to a gene. CDR3 length equals 14 residues.